The 20 T cell receptor beta chains in this list originate from one sample, sequenced in a study of T cell repertoires in cytomegalovirus infection. MiXCR, run by TCRdb on the reads, gives a single entry per CDR3 protein. Of around 130,000 distinct CDR3 sequences listed, 7% to 9.5% are singletons. Sample: PBMCs. The source is a human donor in good health (CMV status not recorded). Some clones in this sample may be carry-over from other donors' samples.

Concerning this clonotype itself: One end of the junction varies from germline; a read error may be responsible. The chain has TRBV18 and TRBJ1-2, with D hard to call. The CDR3 is made up of 14 amino acids. Germline CDR1 and CDR2: KGHSH and LQKENI. CDR3 amino acids: CASLPPREGYGYTF. The CDR3 DNA follows: TGTGCCAGCTTACCACCGAGGGAGGGCTATGGCTACACCTTC.

This clonotype came up many times. The chain carries TRBV2 and TRBJ2-1; TRBD1 agrees at 8 bases. Germline V gives CDR1 SNHLY, CDR2 FYNNEI. The CDR3 is 15 amino acids. J gave up 7 bases and V 6 bases, and 11 bases lay outside the gene matches. CDR3: CASREDREVVNEQFF. In DNA form, the CDR3 reads TGTGCCAGCAGGGAGGACAGGGAGGTAGTAAATGAGCAGTTCTTC.

In this sample, this clonotype turned up many times. The chain has TRBV7-2 and TRBJ2-3; D assignment may be TRBD1 or TRBD2 (5 bases each). With 5 bases removed from V and 5 bases from J, the gap between germline ends came to 20 bases. Per the germline V gene, CDR1 is SGHTA and CDR2 is FQGNSA. This CDR3 contains 16 residues. CDR3 bases: TGTGCCAGCAGCCTCGATGGGGCCGCGAGGGGAGATACGCAGTATTTT. This translates into CASSLDGAARGDTQYF.

This clonotype was seen many times. Here the CDR3 DNA reads TGTGCCAGCAGTGGGGCGGCGAGCTCTGGGGCCAACGTCCTGACTTTC. This encodes CASSGAASSGANVLTF. The genes are TRBV6-6 and TRBJ2-6; D is possibly TRBD1 (5 bases). V lost 5 bases and J 0 bases, leaving 11 bases between the germline ends. Germline lookup yields CDR1 MNHNY and CDR2 SVGAGI (reference sequence). The CDR3 covers 16 residues.

The V gene is TRBV29-1, the J gene TRBJ2-1; 8 positions match TRBD1. The trim removed 4 bases at V and 7 bases at J, leaving 12 bases unmatched. This CDR3 contains 15 residues. Germline-derived CDR1 and CDR2 are SQVTM and ANQGSEA. The CDR3 sequence: CSVGPPGQGLNEQFF. The CDR3 DNA reads TGCAGCGTTGGTCCCCCAGGACAGGGCTTAAATGAGCAGTTCTTC.

The V gene is TRBV29-1, the J gene TRBJ1-1; TRBD1 is a possible D gene (6 bases). This CDR3 region has 13 residues. Between the trimmed V and J ends, which lost 3 bases and 1 base, there was a span of 9 bases. Germline V gene data show CDR1 as SQVTM and CDR2 as ANQGSEA. The DNA for the CDR3 is TGCAGCGTTGAGGGACACGCGAACACTGAAGCTTTCTTT. Encoded protein: CSVEGHANTEAFF. Full variable domain (outside the CDR3, taken from reference TRBV29-1 and TRBJ1-1): SAVISQKPSRDICQRGTSLTIQCQVDSQVTMMFWYRQQPGQSLTLIATANQGSEATYESGFVIDKFPISRPNLTFSTLTVSNMSPEDSSIYLCSVEGHANTEAFFGQGTRLTVV.

The sample holds a few counts of this clonotype. V is TRBV7-9 and J is TRBJ1-2; TRBD1 is a possible D gene (6 bases). The germline V gene encodes CDR1 SEHNR and CDR2 FQNEAQ (reference sequence). The CDR3 is 12 residues long. The germline V and J ends were trimmed by 1 base and 14 bases, with 14 bases remaining between them. The CDR3 region is CASSLETGVGTF. In DNA form, the CDR3 reads TGTGCCAGCAGCTTAGAGACAGGCGTCGGGACCTTC.

This clonotype was detected many times. This rearrangement joins TRBV28 to TRBJ2-1, with D maybe TRBD1 (6 bases). V shed 5 bases and J shed 7 bases, with 12 bases lying between them. Germline V gene lookup returns CDR1 MDHEN and CDR2 SYDVKM. The CDR3 has 13 amino acids. Written as DNA, the CDR3 is TGTGCCAGCAGTCGCCTTCAGGGGAATGAGCAGTTCTTC. It yields the protein CASSRLQGNEQFF. Full variable domain (missing parts from reference TRBV28 and TRBJ2-1): DVKVTQSSRYLVKRTGEKVFLECVQDMDHENMFWYRQDPGLGLRLIYFSYDVKMKEKGDIPEGYSVSREKKERFSLILESASTNQTSMYLCASSRLQGNEQFFGPGTRLTVL.

A few counts support this clonotype. V gene TRBV29-1 combines with J gene TRBJ2-3, with D uncertain. CDR3 length: 11 amino acids. CDR1 is SQVTM, CDR2 ANQGSEA, per germline. With 3 bases removed from V and 3 bases from J, the gap between germline ends came to 4 bases. The CDR3 protein is CSVEATDTQYF. DNA of the CDR3: TGCAGCGTTGAGGCGACAGATACGCAGTATTTT.

The CDR3 bases are TGTGCCAGCAGCGTTCGGAGGGAAGGGGGAGAGACCCAGTACTTC. Its protein is CASSVRREGGETQYF. The V and J genes are TRBV9 and TRBJ2-5, with D possibly being TRBD1 or TRBD2 (6 bases each). The CDR3 contains 15 residues. Trimming left V 2 bases short and J 4 bases short, with 15 bases between. The germline CDR1 and CDR2 sequences are SGDLS and YYNGEE.

This clonotype was recorded many times. The rearrangement uses TRBV6-6 and TRBJ2-4; maybe TRBD2 (6 bases). Per the germline V gene, CDR1 is MNHNY and CDR2 is SVGAGI (reference sequence). The CDR3 spans 16 residues. Trimming pared 7 bases from V and 2 bases from J, leaving 18 bases between. This CDR3 is CASKLGGWETKNIQYF. In DNA, the CDR3 is TGTGCCAGCAAACTTGGGGGGTGGGAAACCAAAAACATTCAGTACTTC.

This clonotype was detected ten times or more. The chain joins TRBV7-9 to TRBJ2-2, with 8 positions matching TRBD2. The CDR3 covers 16 residues. The germline V gene encodes CDR1 SEHNR and CDR2 FQNEAQ (reference sequence). With 8 bases clipped from V and 3 bases from J, the junction kept 11 bases outside the gene matches. CDR3 sequence: CASGDPAGVDTGELFF. For the CDR3, the DNA is TGTGCCAGCGGAGATCCAGCGGGGGTCGACACCGGGGAGCTGTTTTTT. The full variable domain, its missing parts supplied by reference TRBV7-9 and TRBJ2-2, is DTGVSQNPRHKITKRGQNVTFRCDPISEHNRLYWYRQTLGQGPEFLTYFQNEAQLEKSRLLSDRFSAERPKGSFSTLEIQRTEQGDSAMYLCASGDPAGVDTGELFFGEGSRLTVL.

This clonotype was detected ten times or more. This chain connects TRBV5-1 to TRBJ2-3, with TRBD2 matching 13 bases. Trimming cost V 0 bases and J 4 bases; bases outside gene matches: 5. Germline CDR1 is SGHRS and CDR2 is YFSETQ. The CDR3 has 17 amino acids. This CDR3 is CASSLELAGGPADTQYF. The CDR3 DNA sequence: TGCGCCAGCAGCTTGGAACTAGCGGGGGGGCCAGCAGATACGCAGTATTTT.

This clonotype was found many times. This chain joins TRBV7-9 and TRBJ1-1, with D perhaps matching TRBD1 (5 bases). The CDR3 has 13 residues. Trimming shortened V by 1 base and J by 9 bases, and 12 bases separated the two germline ends. CDR1 is SEHNR, CDR2 FQNEAQ, per germline (reference sequence). CDR3 in DNA: TGTGCCAGCAGCTTAGAAGGGCAGGGTAAAGCTTTCTTT. Translated: CASSLEGQGKAFF.

The table lists this clonotype with many counts. J is TRBJ1-5 and V is TRBV2, with D tentatively TRBD1 (6 bases). V lost 4 bases and J lost 2, with 9 bases in between. The CDR3 length is 14 residues. Per germline, CDR1 SNHLY and CDR2 FYNNEI. The CDR3 spells CASSGGQRNQPQHF. The CDR3 DNA reads TGTGCCAGCAGTGGGGGGCAGCGCAATCAGCCCCAGCATTTT.

The genes are TRBV20-1 and TRBJ1-4; D possibly corresponds to TRBD1 (6 bases). The CDR3 loop spans 15 amino acids. With 0 bases removed from V and 7 bases from J, the gap between germline ends came to 15 bases. Germline-derived CDR1 and CDR2 are DFQATT and SNEGSKA (reference sequence). The CDR3 loop is CSARDTRSRGEKLFF. In DNA, the CDR3 is TGCAGTGCTAGAGATACAAGAAGCAGGGGTGAAAAACTGTTTTTT.

This clonotype was counted between two and nine times. The rearrangement links TRBV20-1 to TRBJ2-3, with D maybe TRBD2 (6 bases). Germline lookup yields CDR1 DFQATT and CDR2 SNEGSKA (reference sequence). The ends were cut back, 7 bases at V and 0 bases at J, with 8 bases in the middle. CDR3 length: 12 amino acids. Here the CDR3 reads CSVRESTDTQYF. The CDR3 DNA reads as TGCAGTGTGCGGGAAAGCACAGATACGCAGTATTTT.

The V gene is TRBV5-1, the J gene TRBJ1-1, with 8 bases lining up with TRBD1. The germline V gene encodes CDR1 SGHRS and CDR2 YFSETQ. The V and J ends lost 2 bases and 7 bases, in that order; junction bases with no gene match: 4. This CDR3 region has 13 residues. The CDR3 loop is CASSFGGQGEAFF. The CDR3 region has the DNA TGCGCCAGCAGCTTCGGTGGACAGGGTGAAGCTTTCTTT.

CDR3 sequence: CASSFGSDYEQYF. The CDR3 nucleotides are TGTGCCAGCAGTTTTGGCAGTGACTACGAGCAGTACTTC. The chain has TRBV12-3 or TRBV12-4 and TRBJ2-7; D is ambiguous. CDR3 length: 13 amino acids. Trimming took 3 bases from V and 3 from J, leaving 9 bases between them.

This clonotype was counted at least ten times. The rearrangement links TRBV28 to TRBJ2-1; D gene ambiguous. CDR1 and CDR2 (germline): MDHEN, SYDVKM. Trimming took off 3 bases at V and 3 bases at J, with 9 bases between the two ends. This CDR3 is 14 amino acids long. The CDR3 region is CASSLRFLYNEQFF. The CDR3 DNA reads TGTGCCAGCAGTTTGCGGTTCCTCTACAATGAGCAGTTCTTC.